Below, 21 T cell receptor beta chains from the same sample are listed, as sequenced in a study of T cell responses to AZD1222 COVID-19 vaccine. Some clones are missing from TCRdb's copy, which holds only in-frame ones; the method was immunoSEQ multiplex PCR. Of tens of thousands of clones detected, approximately 86% appear once; the ten largest clones hold roughly 6%. The sequencing here drew on peripheral blood, taken on day 0 of AZD1222 vaccination. The receptors shown here come from an adult in good health.

CDR3 DNA: TGTGCCAGCAGCGTAGGTGGACTGCCGGGCGAGCAGTACTTC. Its protein is CASSVGGLPGEQYF. This chain uses TRBV9 with TRBJ2-7, with D perhaps TRBD2 (5 bases). The germline V gene has CDR1 SGDLS and CDR2 YYNGEE. The CDR3 loop spans 14 amino acids. V was cut by 0 bases and J by 6 bases, with 13 bases left in between.

V and J are TRBV19 and TRBJ1-3; no definite D call. V lost 3 bases and J lost 5, with 17 bases in between. The CDR3 totals 16 residues. Looked up from germline, CDR1 is LNHDA and CDR2 is SQIVND (reference sequence). CDR3 sequence (DNA): TGTGCCAGTAGTATCACTGGCGGGGTAGAGAGAAACACCATATATTTT. The encoded protein is CASSITGGVERNTIYF.

V is TRBV27 and J is TRBJ2-7; tentatively, D is TRBD1 (6 bases). Trimming removed 6 bases at V and 4 bases at J, with 16 bases between. In germline, CDR1 is MNHEY, CDR2 SMNVEV (reference sequence). This CDR3 spans 14 amino acids. The CDR3 DNA reads TGTGCCAGCAGATTCGAGGCAGGGGCATACGAGCAGTACTTC. This sequence encodes CASRFEAGAYEQYF.

The chain links TRBV12-3 or TRBV12-4 to TRBJ1-2, with TRBD1 matching 7 bases. V trimming: 5 bases; J trimming: 9 bases; junction bases outside the gene matches: 9. The CDR3 runs 13 residues. The CDR3 protein is CASSPDRVLSYTF. CDR3 in DNA: TGTGCCAGCAGTCCCGACAGGGTGCTTAGCTACACCTTC.

The rearrangement links TRBV3-1 (or the pseudogene TRBV3-2) to TRBJ1-1; no clear D. Germline V CDR1 and CDR2: LGHDT, YNNKEL (reference sequence). This CDR3 spans 16 amino acids. The V end lost 0 bases, the J end lost 1 base, and 12 bases lay between the germline ends. The CDR3 bases are TGTGCCAGCAGCCAAGATCGTGGGTCCCCGAACACTGAAGCTTTCTTT. Protein: CASSQDRGSPNTEAFF.

This chain links TRBV11-2 with TRBJ2-7; unclear D gene. This CDR3 contains 11 residues. Per the germline V gene, CDR1 is SGHAT and CDR2 is FQNNGV. Trimming took 3 bases from V and 5 from J, leaving 5 bases between them. The CDR3 protein is CASSFQNEQYF. The CDR3 nucleotides are TGTGCCAGCAGCTTTCAGAACGAGCAGTACTTC.

The CDR3 DNA sequence: TGTGCCAGCAGCTTAGGTAGTGGGAGATTCACCGGGGAGCTGTTTTTT. Encoded protein: CASSLGSGRFTGELFF. The chain couples TRBV7-6 to TRBJ2-2; D may be TRBD2 (5 bases). The germline CDR1 and CDR2 sequences are SGHVS and FNYEAQ. V was clipped by 1 base and J by 4 bases, with 13 bases between them. The CDR3 has 16 amino acids.

The J gene is TRBJ1-1, the V gene TRBV18, with a tentative D call TRBD1 (5 bases). The germline V gene encodes CDR1 KGHSH and CDR2 LQKENI. The CDR3 loop spans 14 amino acids. V was trimmed by 6 bases and J by 3 bases, leaving 14 bases between them. Here the CDR3 reads CASSRGGADTEAFF. CDR3 nucleotide sequence: TGTGCCAGCTCGCGGGGCGGGGCGGACACTGAAGCTTTCTTT.

This chain uses TRBV30 with TRBJ2-7, with 8 bases identical to TRBD1. Trimming at V came to 3 bases and at J to 5 bases, leaving 18 bases not matched to a gene. The CDR3 has 17 amino acids. Germline V gene lookup returns CDR1 GTSNPN and CDR2 SVGIG (reference sequence). CDR3 residues: CAWSRYQGAAPSDEQYF. CDR3 sequence (DNA): TGTGCCTGGAGCCGGTACCAGGGGGCGGCTCCTTCTGACGAGCAGTACTTC.

The chain joins TRBV2 to TRBJ2-5; weak D call: TRBD2 (5 bases). Germline V gene sequence: CDR1 SNHLY, CDR2 FYNNEI. The CDR3 consists of 14 residues. V lost 6 bases and J lost 5, with 16 bases in between. CDR3 DNA sequence: TGTGCCAGCAGGGGAGACAACTTCCACGAGACCCAGTACTTC. Amino acid sequence: CASRGDNFHETQYF.

The chain combines TRBV2 with TRBJ1-1; D call uncertain. The CDR3 contains 13 residues. From germline, CDR1 is SNHLY and CDR2 FYNNEI. Trimming cost V 6 bases and J 5 bases, with 13 bases left between them. The CDR3 loop reads CASRVEGRTEAFF. For the CDR3, the DNA is TGTGCCAGCAGGGTGGAAGGTCGGACTGAAGCTTTCTTT. The whole variable domain, filled in from reference TRBV2 and TRBJ1-1, reads EPEVTQTPSHQVTQMGQEVILRCVPISNHLYFYWYRQILGQKVEFLVSFYNNEISEKSEIFDDQFSVERPDGSNFTLKIRSTKLEDSAMYFCASRVEGRTEAFFGQGTRLTVV.

This sequence joins TRBV27 and TRBJ2-5; unclear D gene. In germline, CDR1 is MNHEY, CDR2 SMNVEV (reference sequence). Trimming shortened V by 5 bases and J by 2 bases, and 9 bases separated the two germline ends. The CDR3 contains 13 residues. CDR3: CASSPGRQETQYF. CDR3 bases: TGTGCCAGCAGTCCCGGTCGTCAAGAGACCCAGTACTTC.

V and J are TRBV5-8 and TRBJ2-3, with D uncertain. Germline V gene lookup returns CDR1 SGHTS and CDR2 YDEGEE. The CDR3 length is 14 residues. The V end lost 4 bases, the J end lost 4 bases, and 13 bases lay between the germline ends. CDR3 nucleotides: TGTGCCAGCAGCCAGTTATATGGGGCAGATACGCAGTATTTT. It specifies CASSQLYGADTQYF.

The chain links TRBV3-1 (or the pseudogene TRBV3-2) to TRBJ1-2; TRBD1 might be the D (5 bases). Germline V gene data show CDR1 as LGHDT and CDR2 as YNNKEL (reference sequence). CDR3 length: 14 residues. V was shortened by 1 base and J by 2 bases, with 8 bases between the two germline ends. The CDR3 reads CASSQGGGNYGYTF. CDR3 DNA: TGTGCCAGCAGCCAAGGGGGGGGAAACTATGGCTACACCTTC.

J is TRBJ2-1 and V is TRBV9, with a tentative D call TRBD2 (5 bases). Germline CDR1 SGDLS, CDR2 YYNGEE. V was clipped by 0 bases and J by 5 bases, with 9 bases between them. This CDR3 comprises 14 residues. CDR3 amino acids: CASSVVTGNNEQFF. The CDR3 DNA follows: TGTGCCAGCAGCGTAGTAACCGGGAACAATGAGCAGTTCTTC.

The CDR3 DNA reads as TGTGCTAGTGGTTTGGGGGGGGCGAACACTGAAGCTTTCTTT. Protein: CASGLGGANTEAFF. The rearrangement uses TRBV12-5 and TRBJ1-1; D might be TRBD1 (6 bases). The length of the CDR3 is 14 residues. The V end lost 1 base, the J end lost 1 base, and 7 bases lay between the germline ends. Germline V lookup: CDR1 LGHNT, CDR2 FRNRAP.

The chain links TRBV5-6 to TRBJ1-4; TRBD1 aligns across 7 bases. CDR3 size: 18 residues. CDR1 SGHDT and CDR2 YYEEEE come from the germline V gene. V trimming: 2 bases; J trimming: 0 bases; junction bases outside the gene matches: 10. The DNA of the CDR3 is TGTGCCAGCAGCTTTAGACAGGGAACCATTGCAACTAATGAAAAACTGTTTTTT. It is translated as CASSFRQGTIATNEKLFF. Together with reference TRBV5-6 and TRBJ1-4, the CDR3 gives the full variable domain: DAGVTQSPTHLIKTRGQQVTLRCSPKSGHDTVSWYQQALGQGPQFIFQYYEEEERQRGNFPDRFSGHQFPNYSSELNVNALLLGDSALYLCASSFRQGTIATNEKLFFGSGTQLSVL.

The chain couples TRBV7-2 to TRBJ2-3; 11 nucleotides match TRBD2. With V trimmed by 7 bases and J by 5 bases, 8 bases remained unmatched. The CDR3 contains 15 residues. Germline assignment: CDR1 SGHTA and CDR2 FQGNSA. The CDR3 DNA is TGTGCCAGCACCCTCATAGCGGGAGGGGGAGATACGCAGTATTTT. Encoded protein: CASTLIAGGGDTQYF.

A single count supports this clone. The V call is TRBV12-3 or TRBV12-4, the J call TRBJ2-5; 8 nucleotides line up with TRBD1. With 3 bases clipped from V and 10 bases from J, the junction kept 7 bases outside the gene matches. The CDR3 runs to 13 residues. In DNA form, the CDR3 reads TGTGCCAGCAGTTTCCGGACAGGGATGGACCAGTACTTC. Its translation: CASSFRTGMDQYF.

V usage is TRBV5-4 and J usage is TRBJ1-1, with D unclear. Trimming removed 0 bases at V and 1 base at J, with 10 bases between. CDR1 and CDR2 (germline): SGHNT, YYREEE (reference sequence). The CDR3 totals 15 residues. In DNA form, the CDR3 reads TGTGCCAGCAGCTTGGACAGTCGACAGAACACTGAAGCTTTCTTT. It translates to CASSLDSRQNTEAFF.

This chain uses TRBV5-8 with TRBJ2-1; 9 positions agree with TRBD2. This CDR3 spans 15 amino acids. With V trimmed by 0 bases and J by 5 bases, 3 bases remained unmatched. Germline CDR1 reads SGHTS; CDR2 reads YDEGEE. The CDR3 DNA reads TGTGCCAGCAGCTTGGTCCTAGCGGGAAACAATGAGCAGTTCTTC. It yields the protein CASSLVLAGNNEQFF.